The 29 T cell receptor beta chains in this list originate from one sample, sequenced in a study of CD8 T cells in ankylosing spondylitis. TCRdb ran MiXCR on the 5' RACE reads and lists one entry per CDR3 protein. The sample lists approximately 200,000 distinct CDR3 sequences, 9.5% to 15% occurring once. The material sequenced was blood, either unsorted or a sorted T cell fraction (not recorded which). The receptor set was obtained from a male donor with ankylosing spondylitis or in good health (not recorded which).

This clonotype showed up just a few times. The chain is built from TRBV29-1 and TRBJ1-2, with 8 bases aligning to TRBD1. The CDR3 runs to 14 residues. J gave up 8 bases and V 3 bases, and 11 bases lay outside the gene matches. Germline-derived CDR1 and CDR2 are SQVTM and ANQGSEA. CDR3 amino acids: CSVESDRDIVGYTF. In DNA, the CDR3 is TGCAGCGTTGAGTCGGACAGGGATATAGTCGGCTACACCTTC.

The chain employs TRBV7-2 and TRBJ2-1; no firm D call. CDR1 and CDR2 from the germline V gene are SGHTA and FQGNSA. The CDR3 consists of 14 residues. The V end was cut by 0 bases, the J end by 8 bases, with 11 bases between. The CDR3 region is CASSLAGRIDEQFF. The CDR3 DNA follows: TGTGCCAGCAGCTTAGCGGGAAGGATAGATGAGCAGTTCTTC.

This clonotype was counted a few times. The V call is TRBV7-9, the J call TRBJ2-1; D is uncertain. Germline V gene sequence: CDR1 SEHNR, CDR2 FQNEAQ (reference sequence). The ends were cut back, 5 bases at V and 0 bases at J, with 11 bases in the middle. There are 15 residues in the CDR3. The CDR3 reads CASSPVFGSYNEQFF. The CDR3 DNA reads as TGTGCCAGCAGCCCCGTATTCGGCTCCTACAATGAGCAGTTCTTC.

The chain has TRBV11-3 and TRBJ1-1; D gene uncertain. Germline V gene sequence: CDR1 SGHNT, CDR2 YENEEA. This CDR3 spans 14 amino acids. Trimming pared 5 bases from V and 4 bases from J, leaving 14 bases between. CDR3 sequence reads: CASSGWEEGTEAFF. CDR3 bases: TGTGCCAGCAGCGGATGGGAGGAGGGCACTGAAGCTTTCTTT.

In this sample, this clonotype turned up a few times. The rearrangement joins TRBV3-1 to TRBJ2-3; no clear D. From germline, CDR1 is LGHDT and CDR2 YNNKEL (reference sequence). V lost 2 bases, J lost 6 bases, and 12 bases lay in between. The CDR3 consists of 14 residues. CDR3 sequence reads: CASSQLGPTDTQYF. CDR3 sequence (DNA): TGTGCCAGCAGCCAACTGGGCCCCACGGATACGCAGTATTTT.

This clonotype was seen once. The V call is TRBV14, the J call TRBJ2-3; 14 bases match TRBD2. The germline CDR1 and CDR2 sequences are SGHDN and FVKESK. The length of the CDR3 is 18 residues. The trim removed 3 bases at V and 2 bases at J, leaving 7 bases unmatched. The CDR3, as DNA: TGTGCCAGCAGCCACGGACTAGCGGGGGGCCGACCCACAGATACGCAGTATTTT. Residues: CASSHGLAGGRPTDTQYF.

This clonotype was counted ten times or more. The chain joins TRBV12-3 or TRBV12-4 to TRBJ1-2; D remains ambiguous. Trimming removed 4 bases from V and 7 bases from J, with 13 bases in between. The CDR3 extends over 13 amino acids. The CDR3 coding sequence is TGTGCCAGCAGTTCCGGGCCTGAACCTGGCTACACCTTC. The encoded protein is CASSSGPEPGYTF.

This clonotype was detected only a few times. The V and J genes are TRBV6-2 or TRBV6-3 and TRBJ2-7; TRBD1 is a possible D gene (5 bases). This CDR3 has 15 residues. Germline CDR1 MNHEY, CDR2 SVGEGT. The V end was cut by 2 bases, the J end by 1 base, with 12 bases between. The CDR3 DNA reads TGTGCCAGCAGTTACAGTACAAGGGGTTCCTACGAGCAGTACTTC. Amino acid sequence: CASSYSTRGSYEQYF.

The gene calls are TRBV3-1 and TRBJ2-1; 10 bases line up with TRBD2. Germline lookup yields CDR1 LGHDT and CDR2 YNNKEL (reference sequence). This CDR3 is built from 17 residues. The trim removed 4 bases at V and 3 bases at J, leaving 9 bases unmatched. As DNA, the CDR3 is TGTGCCAGCAGCCCCGGACTAGCGGCACCCCTCTACAATGAGCAGTTCTTC. This translates into CASSPGLAAPLYNEQFF.

This clonotype was found a few times. One end of the junction fails to match germline, which may point to a read error. The chain joins TRBV12-3 or TRBV12-4 to TRBJ1-1, with D perhaps matching TRBD1 (6 bases). The CDR3 consists of 13 residues. The chain's CDR3 is CARSLGGNTEAFF. The CDR3 coding sequence is TGTGCCAGAAGTTTAGGGGGGAACACTGAAGCTTTCTTT.

This clonotype was picked up a small number of times. The chain combines TRBV4-2 with TRBJ1-1, with a possible D match to TRBD1 (6 bases). Germline-derived CDR1 and CDR2 are LGHNA and YNFKEQ. There are 15 residues in the CDR3. V lost 0 bases to trimming and J lost 3 bases, with 11 bases between them. Here the CDR3 DNA reads TGTGCCAGCAGCCAAGATGGGACATCCGACACTGAAGCTTTCTTT. Translated: CASSQDGTSDTEAFF.

The rearrangement joins TRBV11-2 to TRBJ2-7; D gene uncertain. This CDR3 has 14 amino acids. V lost 5 bases, J lost 2 bases, and 13 bases lay in between. The germline V gene encodes CDR1 SGHAT and CDR2 FQNNGV. The CDR3: CASSLSVETYEQYF. CDR3 sequence (DNA): TGTGCCAGCAGCCTTTCAGTAGAAACCTACGAGCAGTACTTC. Full variable domain (outside the CDR3, taken from reference TRBV11-2 and TRBJ2-7): EAGVAQSPRYKIIEKRQSVAFWCNPISGHATLYWYQQILGQGPKLLIQFQNNGVVDDSQLPKDRFSAERLKGVDSTLKIQPAKLEDSAVYLCASSLSVETYEQYFGPGTRLTVT.

This clonotype was picked up a small number of times. The chain is built from TRBV7-2 and TRBJ2-7; D not certain. Trimming shortened V by 5 bases and J by 5 bases, and 19 bases separated the two germline ends. The CDR3 is 15 residues long. Germline values: CDR1 SGHTA, CDR2 FQGNSA. The CDR3 bases are TGTGCCAGCAGCCTCGGACCGTACCAGAGCGACGAGCAGTACTTC. This encodes CASSLGPYQSDEQYF.

The chain combines TRBV6-1 with TRBJ2-3; TRBD1 might be the D (6 bases). Germline-derived CDR1 and CDR2 are MNHNS and SASEGT. The CDR3 loop spans 14 amino acids. Trimming shortened V by 0 bases and J by 6 bases, and 10 bases separated the two germline ends. The CDR3, as DNA: TGTGCCAGCAGTGAAGCGCAGGGGCCGGATACGCAGTATTTT. Amino acid sequence: CASSEAQGPDTQYF.

The chain recombines TRBV5-6 with TRBJ1-1; D might be TRBD1 (5 bases). V gave up 3 bases and J gave up 7 bases, with 16 bases separating them. CDR1 is SGHDT, CDR2 YYEEEE, per germline. The CDR3 sequence is 14 residues long. The CDR3 coding sequence is TGTGCCAGCAGCTCCTATTGGGGGGGAGGTGAAGCTTTCTTT. Translation gives CASSSYWGGGEAFF.

A few counts support this clonotype. V usage is TRBV6-5 and J usage is TRBJ2-1, with a tentative D call TRBD2 (6 bases). The CDR3 is 16 amino acids. Germline lookup yields CDR1 MNHEY and CDR2 SVGAGI. Trimming stripped 3 bases from V and 0 bases from J, with 12 bases between. CDR3 sequence reads: CASSYSGHTSYNEQFF. The CDR3 nucleotides read TGTGCCAGCAGTTATAGCGGACACACCTCCTACAATGAGCAGTTCTTC.

The V gene is TRBV7-2, the J gene TRBJ1-2, with a possible D match to TRBD1 (6 bases). Per germline, CDR1 SGHTA and CDR2 FQGNSA. V lost 1 base and J lost 4, with 13 bases in between. The CDR3 consists of 15 residues. CDR3 in DNA: TGTGCCAGCAGCTTAGAGGGGGGATCGGGCTATGGCTACACCTTC. Protein product: CASSLEGGSGYGYTF.

The rearrangement links TRBV7-9 to TRBJ2-5; D gene uncertain. CDR1 is SEHNR, CDR2 FQNEAQ, per germline (reference sequence). The CDR3 runs to 14 residues. V lost 4 bases, J lost 2 bases, and 11 bases lay in between. The CDR3 spells CASSSPMGQETQYF. For the CDR3, the DNA is TGTGCCAGCAGCTCACCGATGGGACAAGAGACCCAGTACTTC.

The chain has TRBV9 and TRBJ1-2; maybe TRBD1 (6 bases). The germline CDR1 and CDR2 sequences are SGDLS and YYNGEE. V was trimmed by 0 bases and J by 5 bases, leaving 14 bases between them. CDR3 length: 15 amino acids. This CDR3 is CASSVGRDMRYGYTF. Here the CDR3 DNA reads TGTGCCAGCAGCGTAGGACGGGACATGAGATATGGCTACACCTTC.

This clonotype was detected a few times. The chain joins TRBV4-1 to TRBJ2-3, with 7 bases identical to TRBD1. The trim removed 6 bases at V and 5 bases at J, leaving 14 bases unmatched. Germline V lookup: CDR1 MGHRA, CDR2 YSYEKL. This CDR3 has 16 amino acids. CDR3 in DNA: TGCGCCAGCAGTCCTACAAAACTCCGGGACAGAGATACGCAGTATTTT. Encoded protein: CASSPTKLRDRDTQYF.

This clonotype has more than one count but fewer than ten. The rearrangement uses TRBV4-1 and TRBJ1-2; D is undetermined. Germline CDR1 reads MGHRA; CDR2 reads YSYEKL. The CDR3 consists of 11 residues. Trimming stripped 5 bases from V and 7 bases from J, with 8 bases between. The CDR3 DNA sequence: TGCGCCAGCAGCTCAAAGGTTGGCTACACCTTC. Its protein product is CASSSKVGYTF.

V usage is TRBV5-1 and J usage is TRBJ2-3; 7 bases line up with TRBD2. CDR1 and CDR2 (germline): SGHRS, YFSETQ. The CDR3 covers 15 residues. J was trimmed by 2 bases and V by 0 bases; bases with no gene match: 3. CDR3 in amino acids: CASSLGEGYTDTQYF. As DNA, the CDR3 is TGCGCCAGCAGCTTGGGGGAGGGGTACACAGATACGCAGTATTTT.

The gene calls are TRBV9 and TRBJ2-3, with D maybe TRBD2 (6 bases). The CDR3 covers 14 residues. The ends were cut back, 3 bases at V and 3 bases at J, with 11 bases in the middle. Germline CDR1 reads SGDLS; CDR2 reads YYNGEE. This chain's CDR3 is CASSASGVTDTQYF. CDR3 nucleotides: TGTGCCAGCAGCGCATCGGGGGTGACAGATACGCAGTATTTT.

This clonotype was counted a few times. The chain carries TRBV2 and TRBJ2-7, with 8 nucleotides matching TRBD1. The CDR3 runs 14 residues. With 4 bases clipped from V and 4 bases from J, the junction kept 6 bases outside the gene matches. CDR1 is SNHLY, CDR2 FYNNEI, per germline. This chain's CDR3 is CASSAGGAGYEQYF. DNA of the CDR3: TGTGCCAGCAGTGCAGGGGGCGCAGGGTACGAGCAGTACTTC.

The rearrangement joins TRBV2 to TRBJ2-7; D not resolved. The CDR3 contains 11 residues. CDR1 is SNHLY, CDR2 FYNNEI, per germline. Between the trimmed V and J ends, which lost 11 bases and 3 bases, there was a span of 11 bases. CDR3 coding DNA: TGTGCCCAGTCCGTAGGCTACGAGCAGTACTTC. Protein product: CAQSVGYEQYF.

This chain uses TRBV5-1 with TRBJ2-7; the D is unclear. V shed 0 bases and J shed 5 bases, with 9 bases lying between them. Germline-derived CDR1 and CDR2 are SGHRS and YFSETQ. The length of the CDR3 is 13 residues. CDR3 bases: TGCGCCAGCAGCTTGGGTGAACCGGACGAGCAGTACTTC. It yields the protein CASSLGEPDEQYF.

The chain uses TRBV12-3 or TRBV12-4 and TRBJ2-5; 10 bases fit TRBD2. This CDR3 region has 17 residues. J gave up 2 bases and V 10 bases, and 16 bases lay outside the gene matches. CDR3 in amino acids: CATSPRIWTSGQETQYF. CDR3 nucleotide sequence: TGTGCCACATCCCCGCGGATATGGACTAGCGGACAAGAGACCCAGTACTTC.

The J gene is TRBJ2-7, the V gene TRBV2, with 10 bases identical to TRBD1. Germline CDR1 reads SNHLY; CDR2 reads FYNNEI. CDR3 length: 15 amino acids. The J segment lost 3 bases and the V segment lost 11 bases, leaving 13 bases of the junction unmatched. DNA of the CDR3: TGTGCCTCCTCCCGGGGGGGACAGGGGCACTACGAGCAGTACTTC. Its translation is CASSRGGQGHYEQYF.

This clonotype was counted between two and nine times. The chain recombines TRBV12-3 or TRBV12-4 with TRBJ1-1; D possibly corresponds to TRBD1 (5 bases). CDR3 size: 17 residues. Trimming cost V 3 bases and J 0 bases, with 17 bases left between them. CDR3 coding DNA: TGTGCCAGCAGTTTTAAATTTCCCCCAGGGTTGAACACTGAAGCTTTCTTT. This sequence encodes CASSFKFPPGLNTEAFF.